These T cell receptor beta chains were read from a single sample in a study of T cell changes during pregnancy in multiple sclerosis. Measured with immunoSEQ multiplex PCR; TCRdb has only the in-frame clones, and not every one. This repertoire shows approximately 17,000 clones, approximately 84% found once; its top ten account for 10%. The sample consisted of CD8+ T cells from peripheral blood mononuclear cells, taken in the second trimester of pregnancy. These receptors came from a female donor in good health, enrolled as a control in a pregnancy study. Both conserved end residues are part of each CDR3. Fields, in order: J gene, D gene, clone size, V gene, CDR3 protein, CDR3 DNA. D genes are given only for firm matches. The size entry is marked missing in some rows and otherwise reads once, few, many or a size class.

>TRBJ2-2|TRBD1|-|TRBV4-3
CASSQWSGQGEFGGNTGELFF
TGCGCCAGCAGCCAATGGTCAGGACAGGGGGAATTTGGAGGGAACACCGGGGAGCTGTTTTTT
>TRBJ1-2|-|-|TRBV5-1
CATHPGGSLNPYGYTF
TGCGCCACCCACCCTGGGGGGAGCCTTAACCCCTATGGCTACACCTTC
>TRBJ2-7|TRBD1|-|TRBV29-1
CSVAYSDRAVSDEQYF
TGCAGCGTCGCTTACTCGGACAGGGCCGTGTCCGACGAGCAGTACTTC
>TRBJ2-7|TRBD2|-|TRBV5-1
CASSSSGGFSYEQYF
TGCGCCAGCAGCTCCTCGGGGGGTTTCAGCTACGAGCAGTACTTC
>TRBJ1-6|-|-|TRBV11-2
CASSLGGGNSPLHF
TGTGCCAGCAGCTTAGGGGGCGGTAATTCACCCCTCCACTTT
>TRBJ2-3|-|once|TRBV9
CASSEEGGGGQDTQYF
TGTGCCAGCAGCGAAGAAGGGGGCGGGGGGCAGGATACGCAGTATTTT
>TRBJ1-1|TRBD1|-|TRBV5-1
CASSPGQGLNTEAFF
TGCGCCAGCAGCCCCGGACAGGGGTTGAACACTGAAGCTTTCTTT
>TRBJ1-6|-|-|TRBV7-3
CASSLAAGNSPLHF
TGTGCCAGCAGCCTCGCGGCGGGCAATTCACCCCTCCACTTT
>TRBJ2-7|TRBD1|-|TRBV7-9
CAGQGNSYEQYF
TGTGCCGGACAGGGAAACTCCTACGAGCAGTACTTC
>TRBJ2-7|TRBD2|few|TRBV7-9
CASSPTSGSYEQYF
TGTGCCAGCAGCCCGACTAGCGGATCCTACGAGCAGTACTTC
>TRBJ2-2|TRBD2|-|TRBV4-2
CASSLGTSGGANTGELFF
TGTGCCAGCAGCCTCGGGACTAGCGGGGGAGCGAACACCGGGGAGCTGTTTTTT
>TRBJ1-1|TRBD1|few|TRBV4-1
CASSQQQGANTEAFF
TGCGCCAGCAGCCAGCAGCAGGGGGCGAACACTGAAGCTTTCTTT
>TRBJ1-2|-|few|TRBV30
CAWSVGAGGYTF
TGTGCCTGGAGTGTGGGGGCAGGTGGCTACACCTTC
>TRBJ2-5|TRBD2|once|TRBV5-4
CASSVGGGKYQETQYF
TGTGCCAGCAGCGTGGGGGGGGGAAAGTACCAAGAGACCCAGTACTTC
>TRBJ1-1|-|-|TRBV11-2
CASSSFTGLNTEAFF
TGTGCCAGCAGCAGCTTCACAGGGTTGAACACTGAAGCTTTCTTT
>TRBJ2-5|TRBD2|-|TRBV6-5
CASSYGSGGQETQYF
TGTGCCAGCAGTTACGGCTCGGGGGGACAAGAGACCCAGTACTTC
>TRBJ2-7|TRBD2|-|TRBV5-1
CASSPFGEGHEQYF
TGCGCCAGCAGCCCTTTCGGGGAGGGCCACGAGCAGTACTTC
>TRBJ1-2|-|-|TRBV27
CASSSSGLPYGYTF
TGTGCCAGCAGTTCCAGCGGACTGCCCTATGGCTACACCTTC
>TRBJ2-7|-|-|TRBV27
CASSPDWGHEQYF
TGTGCCAGCAGTCCCGACTGGGGGCACGAGCAGTACTTC
>TRBJ1-5|-|-|TRBV4-2
CASSQGLRGRPQHF
TGTGCCAGCAGCCAAGGCCTAAGGGGGAGGCCCCAGCATTTT
>TRBJ1-5|-|-|TRBV4-3
CASSQDQGQPQHF
TGCGCCAGCAGCCAAGATCAGGGGCAGCCCCAGCATTTT
>TRBJ2-7|TRBD1|-|TRBV11-2
CASSLTGGQYEQYF
TGTGCCAGCAGCTTAACAGGGGGCCAATACGAGCAGTACTTC
>TRBJ2-7|-|-|TRBV27
CASSLWPRDEQYF
TGTGCCAGCAGTTTGTGGCCGCGGGACGAGCAGTACTTC
>TRBJ1-1|-|-|TRBV28
CASSYFPMNTEAFF
TGTGCCAGCAGTTACTTCCCCATGAACACTGAAGCTTTCTTT
>TRBJ2-1|TRBD2|-|TRBV6-4
CASSDSGTSGVNEQFF
TGTGCCAGCAGTGACTCCGGGACTAGCGGGGTCAATGAGCAGTTCTTC
>TRBJ2-1|-|-|TRBV7-8
CASSLAPGLREQFF
TGTGCCAGCAGCTTAGCGCCGGGACTTCGTGAGCAGTTCTTC
>TRBJ2-4|-|-|TRBV25-1
CASSEEGGLAKNIQYF
TGTGCCAGCAGTGAGGAAGGGGGTCTGGCCAAAAACATTCAGTACTTC